This T cell receptor (beta chain) was retrieved from a study of cytomegalovirus exposure and HLA in healthy donors. CDR1 and CDR2 (germline): KGHSH, LQKENI. V shed 6 bases and J 8 bases; nucleotides not matched to a gene: 8. The CDR3 covers 14 residues. Study outcomes and limitations: The study put 160 or so TCR beta chains on its list as cytomegalovirus-associated. The dataset shows that most TCR sequences were rare, while some public TCRs occurred in many donors.

The table came from immunoSEQ multiplex PCR; TCRdb's copy has only in-frame clones and leaves some out. Of about 130,000 clones listed, roughly nine tenths were seen once; the top ten hold 9%. A remark on this clone: The target antigen is unknown.

This chain connects TRBV18 to TRBJ2-1; 9 bases map to TRBD2. The TCR was taken from a woman aged 18-29 years in good health and CMV-seropositive. The sequencing input was PBMCs. The CDR3, as DNA: TGTGCCAGCTCTGCGCGGGGGGGCCGAGATGAGCAGTTCTTC. As protein: CASSARGGRDEQFF.